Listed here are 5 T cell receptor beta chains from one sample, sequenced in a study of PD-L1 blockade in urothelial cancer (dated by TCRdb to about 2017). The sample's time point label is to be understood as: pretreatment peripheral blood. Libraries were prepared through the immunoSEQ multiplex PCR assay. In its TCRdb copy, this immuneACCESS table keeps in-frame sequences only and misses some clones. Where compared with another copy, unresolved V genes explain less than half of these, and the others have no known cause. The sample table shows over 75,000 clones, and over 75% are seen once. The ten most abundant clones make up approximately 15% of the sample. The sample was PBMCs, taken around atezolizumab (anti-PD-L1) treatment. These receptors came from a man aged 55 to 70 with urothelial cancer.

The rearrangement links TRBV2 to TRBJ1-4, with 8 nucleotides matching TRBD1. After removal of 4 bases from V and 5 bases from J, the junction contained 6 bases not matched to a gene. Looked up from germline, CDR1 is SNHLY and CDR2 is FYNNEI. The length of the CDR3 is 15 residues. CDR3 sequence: CASSAPTGENEKLFF. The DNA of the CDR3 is TGTGCCAGCAGTGCCCCGACAGGGGAGAATGAAAAACTGTTTTTT.

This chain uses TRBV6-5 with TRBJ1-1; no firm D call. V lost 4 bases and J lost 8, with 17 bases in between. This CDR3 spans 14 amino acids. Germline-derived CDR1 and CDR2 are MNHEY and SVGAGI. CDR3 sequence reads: CASSFGNSVREAFF. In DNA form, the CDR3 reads TGTGCCAGCAGTTTCGGGAATTCGGTGCGGGAAGCTTTCTTT.

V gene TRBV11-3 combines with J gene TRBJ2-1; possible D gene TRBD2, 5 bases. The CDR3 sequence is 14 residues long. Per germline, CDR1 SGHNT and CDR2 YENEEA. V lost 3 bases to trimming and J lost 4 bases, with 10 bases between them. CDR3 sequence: CASSFSGFYNEQFF. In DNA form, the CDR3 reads TGTGCCAGCAGCTTTTCGGGATTTTACAATGAGCAGTTCTTC.

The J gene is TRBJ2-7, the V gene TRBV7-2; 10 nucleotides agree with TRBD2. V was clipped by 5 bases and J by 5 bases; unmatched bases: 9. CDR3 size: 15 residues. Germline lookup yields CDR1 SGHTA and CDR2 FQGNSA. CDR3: CASSERTSGPHEQYF. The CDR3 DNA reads TGTGCCAGCAGCGAACGGACTAGCGGCCCCCACGAGCAGTACTTC. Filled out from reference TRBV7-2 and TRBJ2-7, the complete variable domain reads GAGVSQSPSNKVTEKGKDVELRCDPISGHTALYWYRQSLGQGLEFLIYFQGNSAPDKSGLPSDRFSAERTGGSVSTLTIQRTQQEDSAVYLCASSERTSGPHEQYFGPGTRLTVT.

CDR3 protein: CASSQTGAKNQYYEQYF. The CDR3 nucleotides are TGTGCCAGCAGCCAGACAGGGGCGAAAAACCAGTACTACGAGCAGTACTTC. The chain uses TRBV7-8 and TRBJ2-7, with 8 bases aligning to TRBD1. With 5 bases clipped from V and 3 bases from J, the junction kept 15 bases outside the gene matches. The CDR3 sequence is 17 residues long. Germline CDR1 SGHVS, CDR2 FQNEAQ.